The next 7 T cell receptor beta chains were all read from a single sample in a study of tumor-infiltrating lymphocytes in primary liver carcinoma. Total RNA amounting to 450 to 550 ng was the source from which TCR beta cDNA was made with a constant-region primer. What produced the TCR beta libraries was three nested multiplex PCR rounds using slightly modified ARM-PCR. Both of the initial two PCR rounds ran for roughly 10 cycles and employed TRBV1-TRBV30 forward primers alongside a C-beta reverse primer. TCRdb processed the multiplex PCR reads anew with MiXCR; each CDR3 protein has one entry. The profile shows around 190,000 distinct CDR3 sequences, around 85% of them singletons. Each 20-30 mg portion of unsorted bulk tissue served as the source for co-extraction of RNA and DNA. The specimen was tumor tissue from primary liver carcinoma. The receptor set was obtained from a man aged 35 to 55 with primary liver carcinoma and hepatitis B virus infection.

The chain carries TRBV6-5 and TRBJ2-1, with 11 nucleotides matching TRBD2. V gave up 10 bases and J gave up 3 bases; unmatched junction bases: 14. The CDR3 has 17 amino acids. Germline CDR1 MNHEY, CDR2 SVGAGI. In nucleotides, the CDR3 is TGTGCCAACAGACCACCTAGACTAGCGGGGATCTACAATGAGCAGTTCTTC. Protein product: CANRPPRLAGIYNEQFF.

Regarding this clonotype: Germline is not matched at one junction end, which may reflect a read error. The chain has TRBV29-1 and TRBJ2-5; 9 bases map to TRBD2. Germline CDR1 is SQVTM and CDR2 is ANQGSEA. The CDR3 consists of 15 residues. For the CDR3, the DNA is TGCAGTGTTCGGATTAGCGGGAGTTGGGCAGAGACCCAGAACTTC. This translates into CSVRISGSWAETQNF.

Of note for this clonotype: One end of the junction fails to match germline, which may point to a read error. V is TRBV12-3 or TRBV12-4 and J is TRBJ2-1; 8 nucleotides match TRBD2. The CDR3 extends over 19 amino acids. The CDR3 is CASSLEASGLLPSYNEHFF. For the CDR3, the DNA is TGTGCCAGCAGCTTAGAAGCTAGCGGGTTGCTGCCCTCCTACAATGAGCATTTCTTC.

Turning to this clonotype: One end of the junction is discordant with germline, which a read error may explain. The chain combines TRBV6-1 with TRBJ2-2, with 10 bases lining up with TRBD2. This CDR3 contains 15 residues. Germline V lookup: CDR1 MNHNS, CDR2 SASEGT. CDR3 protein: CASRSGRADGGDLLF. In DNA, the CDR3 is TGTGCCAGCAGGAGCGGGAGGGCCGATGGCGGGGACCTGTTATTT.

Comment on this clonotype: The junction differs from germline at one of its ends, possibly a read error. The chain uses TRBV5-1 and TRBJ1-1, with D maybe TRBD1 (5 bases). The CDR3 covers 15 residues. CDR1 and CDR2 from the germline V gene are SGHRS and YFSETQ. CDR3 nucleotide sequence: TGCGCCAGGAGCTTGGCCGGAGGGGCAAGCACTGAAGCTTTCTTT. Translating gives CARSLAGGASTEAFF.

The chain employs TRBV29-1 and TRBJ2-1, with TRBD2 identical over 7 bases. Germline V gives CDR1 SQVTM, CDR2 ANQGSEA. With V trimmed by 5 bases and J by 4 bases, 11 bases remained unmatched. The CDR3 is made up of 15 amino acids. CDR3 protein: CSVRHAGENYNEQFF. CDR3 coding DNA: TGCAGCGTTCGCCATGCGGGAGAGAATTACAATGAGCAGTTCTTC.

Remarks on this clonotype: A much larger clonotype is one base distant, so this may be a read error. The chain links TRBV5-1 to TRBJ2-1, with a tentative D call TRBD1 (5 bases). The CDR3 is 15 amino acids. Germline CDR1 reads SGHRS; CDR2 reads YFSETQ. V lost 2 bases to trimming and J lost 7 bases, with 16 bases between them. Here the CDR3 DNA reads TGCGCCAGCAGCTTAAGTCAGGGAATGAGGAATGAGCAGTTCTTC. Its protein is CASSLSQGMRNEQFF. The full variable domain, in which reference TRBV5-1 and TRBJ2-1 provide the parts outside the CDR3, is KAGVTQTPRYLIKTRGQQVTLSCSPISGHRSVSWYQQTPGQGLQFLFEYFSETQRNKGNFPGRFSGRQFSNSRSEMNVSTLELGDSALYLCASSLSQGMRNEQFFGPGTRLTVL.